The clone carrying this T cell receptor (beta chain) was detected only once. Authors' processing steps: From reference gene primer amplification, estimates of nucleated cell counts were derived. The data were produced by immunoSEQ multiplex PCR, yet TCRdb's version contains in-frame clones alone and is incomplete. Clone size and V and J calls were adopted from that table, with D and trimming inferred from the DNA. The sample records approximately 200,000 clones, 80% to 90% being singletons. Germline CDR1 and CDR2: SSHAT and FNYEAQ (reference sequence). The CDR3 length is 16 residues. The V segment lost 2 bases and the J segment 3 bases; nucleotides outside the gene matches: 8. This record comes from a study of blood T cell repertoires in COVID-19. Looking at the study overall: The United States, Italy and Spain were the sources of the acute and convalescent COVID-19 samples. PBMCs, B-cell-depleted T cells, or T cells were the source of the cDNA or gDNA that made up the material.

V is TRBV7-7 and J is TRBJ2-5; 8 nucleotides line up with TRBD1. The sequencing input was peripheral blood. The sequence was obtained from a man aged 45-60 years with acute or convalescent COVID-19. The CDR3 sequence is CASSLSATGGEETQYF. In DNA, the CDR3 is TGTGCCAGCAGCTTATCCGCCACAGGGGGTGAAGAGACCCAGTACTTC.